One and the same sample provided the 3 T cell receptor beta chains below, sequenced in a study of CD8+CD57+ T cells in acquired aplastic anemia. The TCR beta profiling, which covered VDJ combination and CDR3 sequence, was carried out using genomic DNA as the template. TCRdb reprocessed the reads via MiXCR and lists one record per CDR3 protein. The sample shows fewer than 250,000 distinct CDR3 sequences, approximately 45% of them seen only once. It was patients with CD8+CD57+ cell expansion by flow cytometry who were chosen for sequencing. Material for sequencing was sorted CD4+, CD8+, or CD8+CD57+ T cells (not recorded which) from PBMCs. These receptors were obtained from a human donor with aplastic anemia.

V and J are TRBV7-8 and TRBJ2-5, with D possibly TRBD1 on 5 matching bases. CDR3 length: 14 amino acids. Germline lookup yields CDR1 SGHVS and CDR2 FQNEAQ. Trimming took off 4 bases at V and 2 bases at J, with 11 bases between the two ends. The CDR3 nucleotides read TGTGCCAGCAGCTCCGCGACAGAACAAGAGACCCAGTACTTC. Translating it yields CASSSATEQETQYF.

Remarks on this clonotype: A much larger clone differs from this one at a single base, so this may be a read error. Because the CDR3 is missing its conserved closing phenylalanine or tryptophan, this is likely a read error. This chain connects TRBV7-9 to TRBJ2-7; TRBD1 matches at 7 bases. The germline gives CDR1 SEHNR, CDR2 FQNEAQ (reference sequence). The CDR3 spans 15 residues. CDR3 nucleotides: TGCGCCAGCAGCCAAGATGGGACAGCTTCCTACGAGCAGTACCTC. Translation: CASSQDGTASYEQYL.

This clonotype showed up just once. The chain joins TRBV5-1 to TRBJ2-7; either TRBD1 or TRBD2 may fit D (6 bases each). The germline gives CDR1 SGHRS, CDR2 YFSETQ. Trimming cost V 0 bases and J 3 bases, with 13 bases left between them. The CDR3 spans 15 residues. The CDR3 coding sequence is TGCGCCAGCAGCTTGGTGGGGGGCGCCGGCTACGAGCAGTACTTC. It yields the protein CASSLVGGAGYEQYF. Complete variable domain (other parts from reference TRBV5-1 and TRBJ2-7): KAGVTQTPRYLIKTRGQQVTLSCSPISGHRSVSWYQQTPGQGLQFLFEYFSETQRNKGNFPGRFSGRQFSNSRSEMNVSTLELGDSALYLCASSLVGGAGYEQYFGPGTRLTVT.